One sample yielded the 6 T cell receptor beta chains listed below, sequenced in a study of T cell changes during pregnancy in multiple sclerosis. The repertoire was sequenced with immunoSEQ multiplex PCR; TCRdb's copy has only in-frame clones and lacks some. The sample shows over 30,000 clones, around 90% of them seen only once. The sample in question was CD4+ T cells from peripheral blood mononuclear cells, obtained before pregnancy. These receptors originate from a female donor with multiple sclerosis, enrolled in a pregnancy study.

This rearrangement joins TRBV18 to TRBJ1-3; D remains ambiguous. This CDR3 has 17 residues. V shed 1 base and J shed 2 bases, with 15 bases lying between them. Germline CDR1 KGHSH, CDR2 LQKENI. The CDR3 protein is CASSPQTVHRAGNTIYF. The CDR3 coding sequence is TGTGCCAGCTCACCACAGACCGTACATCGGGCTGGAAACACCATATATTTT.

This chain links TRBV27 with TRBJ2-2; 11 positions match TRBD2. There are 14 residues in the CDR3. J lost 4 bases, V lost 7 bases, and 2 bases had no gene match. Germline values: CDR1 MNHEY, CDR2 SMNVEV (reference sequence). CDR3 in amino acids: CASTGLAVTGELFF. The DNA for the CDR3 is TGTGCCAGCACGGGACTAGCGGTCACCGGGGAGCTGTTTTTT.

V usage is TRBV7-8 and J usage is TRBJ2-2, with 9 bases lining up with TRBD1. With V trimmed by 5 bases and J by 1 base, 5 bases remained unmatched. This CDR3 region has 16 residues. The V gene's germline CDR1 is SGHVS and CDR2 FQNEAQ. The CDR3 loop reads CASSETGQGNTGELFF. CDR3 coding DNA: TGTGCCAGCAGCGAGACGGGACAGGGGAACACCGGGGAGCTGTTTTTT. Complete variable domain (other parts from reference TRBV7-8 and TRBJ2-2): GAGVSQSPRYKVAKRGQDVALRCDPISGHVSLFWYQQALGQGPEFLTYFQNEAQLDKSGLPSDRFFAERPEGSVSTLKIQRTQQEDSAVYLCASSETGQGNTGELFFGEGSRLTVL.

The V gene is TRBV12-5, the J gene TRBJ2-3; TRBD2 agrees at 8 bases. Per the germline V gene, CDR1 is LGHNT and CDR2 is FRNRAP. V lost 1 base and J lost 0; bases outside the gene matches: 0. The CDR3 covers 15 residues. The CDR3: CASGLASGSTDTQYF. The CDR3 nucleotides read TGTGCTAGTGGTTTGGCTAGCGGGAGCACAGATACGCAGTATTTT.

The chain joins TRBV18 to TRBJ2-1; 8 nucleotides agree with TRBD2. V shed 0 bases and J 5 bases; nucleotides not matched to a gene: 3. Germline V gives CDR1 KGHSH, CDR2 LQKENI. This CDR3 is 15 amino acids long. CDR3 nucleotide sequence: TGTGCCAGCTCACCACCCAGCGGGAGACACAATGAGCAGTTCTTC. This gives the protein CASSPPSGRHNEQFF.

The CDR3 loop is CAISEEGRTDRWPQHF. In nucleotides, the CDR3 is TGTGCCATCAGTGAGGAGGGACGGACAGATCGGTGGCCCCAGCATTTT. The rearrangement uses TRBV10-3 and TRBJ1-5, with D maybe TRBD1 (6 bases). The CDR3 contains 16 residues. Looked up from germline, CDR1 is ENHRY and CDR2 is SYGVKD. Trimming cost V 2 bases and J 9 bases, with 20 bases left between them.